The entry below gives a single T cell receptor beta chain sequence along with its context. The data stem from a study of T cell changes during pregnancy in multiple sclerosis. CDR3 length: 14 amino acids. Germline V gives CDR1 SGHVS, CDR2 FNYEAQ. V shed 5 bases, J shed 5 bases, and the junction held 8 bases outside the gene matches. TCRdb's table, derived via immunoSEQ multiplex PCR, lists solely in-frame clones and lacks some. This table has around 30,000 clones, about 90% appearing once. The V gene is TRBV7-6, the J gene TRBJ1-1; 7 positions agree with TRBD1. The specimen was CD8+ T cells from peripheral blood mononuclear cells, collected in the third trimester of pregnancy. The receptor was derived from a female donor with multiple sclerosis, enrolled in a pregnancy study. CDR3 region: CASSPDRVGTEAFF. The CDR3 DNA is TGTGCCAGCAGCCCCGACAGGGTGGGGACTGAAGCTTTCTTT.